Presented here are 21 T cell receptor beta chains from one specimen sequenced in a study of vaccination effects on CD4 cells after COVID-19. Using immunoSEQ multiplex PCR, the repertoire was profiled, and TCRdb retains in-frame clones only, with some absent. The sample contains roughly 16,000 clones, about 78% of which appear only once. These TCRs are of unknown antigen specificity. Peptide-pool stimulation followed by sequencing identified expanded antigen-specific CD4+ clonotypes in the ViraFEST assay. Following culture for roughly 10 days, CD4+ T cells were isolated. Each participant received a vaccine that was either BNT162b2 or mRNA-1273, given as two doses. Material: CD4+ T cells from PBMCs cultured with HCoV-NL63 spike peptides, obtained after COVID-19 vaccination. These receptors came from a human donor who received a COVID-19 vaccine.

This chain joins TRBV18 and TRBJ1-5; TRBD1 matches at 9 bases. This CDR3 contains 15 residues. From germline, CDR1 is KGHSH and CDR2 LQKENI. V was clipped by 2 bases and J by 3 bases; unmatched bases: 2. Written as DNA, the CDR3 is TGTGCCAGCTCACCAGGGGACAGGGTCAATCAGCCCCAGCATTTT. Its translation is CASSPGDRVNQPQHF.

The chain uses TRBV5-8 and TRBJ1-2; D possibly corresponds to TRBD1 (5 bases). Trimming stripped 1 base from V and 4 bases from J, with 8 bases between. The germline gives CDR1 SGHTS, CDR2 YDEGEE. This CDR3 has 13 amino acids. This CDR3 reads CASSLTGLYGYTF. Here the CDR3 DNA reads TGTGCCAGCAGCTTGACGGGACTCTATGGCTACACCTTC. The whole variable domain, filled in from reference TRBV5-8 and TRBJ1-2, reads EAGVTQSPTHLIKTRGQQATLRCSPISGHTSVYWYQQALGLGLQFLLWYDEGEERNRGNFPPRFSGRQFPNYSSELNVNALELEDSALYLCASSLTGLYGYTFGSGTRLTVV.

J is TRBJ2-3 and V is TRBV28; possibly TRBD1 or TRBD2 for D (5 bases each). In germline, CDR1 is MDHEN, CDR2 SYDVKM. The length of the CDR3 is 16 residues. The ends were cut back, 6 bases at V and 5 bases at J, with 21 bases in the middle. The CDR3 nucleotides are TGTGCCAGCAGCCATCGGGACCCACCAGCGAGAGATACGCAGTATTTT. Amino acids: CASSHRDPPARDTQYF. The variable domain in full, with the rest retrieved from reference TRBV28 and TRBJ2-3, is DVKVTQSSRYLVKRTGEKVFLECVQDMDHENMFWYRQDPGLGLRLIYFSYDVKMKEKGDIPEGYSVSREKKERFSLILESASTNQTSMYLCASSHRDPPARDTQYFGPGTRLTVL.

This clone was detected once. The gene calls are TRBV28 and TRBJ1-2; D not certain. Trimming took off 2 bases at V and 8 bases at J, with 9 bases between the two ends. This CDR3 is 12 amino acids long. The germline gives CDR1 MDHEN, CDR2 SYDVKM. For the CDR3, the DNA is TGTGCCAGCAGTTTACGGGGATACGGCTACACCTTC. Encoded protein: CASSLRGYGYTF.

V usage is TRBV10-3 and J usage is TRBJ2-7; 8 nucleotides agree with TRBD2. The CDR3 runs to 12 residues. Unmatched junction bases numbered 4, after V lost 5 bases and J lost 7 bases. Germline values: CDR1 ENHRY, CDR2 SYGVKD. The CDR3 spells CAISQERGEQYF. In DNA, the CDR3 is TGTGCCATCAGTCAGGAGCGGGGGGAGCAGTACTTC.

The chain links TRBV10-3 to TRBJ1-2; 8 bases are a match to TRBD1. After removal of 10 bases from V and 8 bases from J, the junction contained 18 bases not matched to a gene. Germline V lookup: CDR1 ENHRY, CDR2 SYGVKD. The CDR3 consists of 15 residues. CDR3 DNA: TGTGCCACGTCACCGACAGGGGTCTCCGGTAACGGCTACACCTTC. This sequence encodes CATSPTGVSGNGYTF.

The rearrangement uses TRBV4-2 and TRBJ1-2; D remains unclear. Trimming shortened V by 0 bases and J by 5 bases, and 16 bases separated the two germline ends. The length of the CDR3 is 16 residues. Germline CDR1 reads LGHNA; CDR2 reads YNFKEQ. The DNA for the CDR3 is TGTGCCAGCAGCCAAGATCAGGTCGAACAAGGTTATGGCTACACCTTC. Residues: CASSQDQVEQGYGYTF.

The chain couples TRBV4-1 to TRBJ2-1; D not resolved. The CDR3 is 18 amino acids. With 2 bases removed from V and 0 bases from J, the gap between germline ends came to 17 bases. Germline values: CDR1 MGHRA, CDR2 YSYEKL. The CDR3 here is CASSQNVGSPTSYNEQFF. The CDR3 nucleotides read TGCGCCAGCAGCCAAAATGTCGGGTCCCCTACCTCCTACAATGAGCAGTTCTTC.

The V call is TRBV5-4, the J call TRBJ1-1, with 8 bases matching TRBD1. This CDR3 region has 15 residues. Trimming took 4 bases from V and 1 from J; bases not matched to a gene: 6. Germline loops: CDR1 SGHNT, CDR2 YYREEE (reference sequence). Here the CDR3 reads CASSPGGSRNTEAFF. The CDR3 coding sequence is TGTGCCAGCAGCCCAGGGGGCTCCAGGAACACTGAAGCTTTCTTT.

V and J are TRBV12-3 or TRBV12-4 and TRBJ2-1; D uncertain. The CDR3 is 12 residues long. V lost 1 base and J lost 6, with 4 bases in between. CDR3 in DNA: TGTGCCAGCAGTTTAGTGGTCAATGAGCAGTTCTTC. It specifies CASSLVVNEQFF.

The rearrangement uses TRBV4-3 and TRBJ1-1; possible D gene TRBD1, 5 bases. Germline V gene sequence: CDR1 LGHNA, CDR2 YSLEER. The V gene lost 6 bases and the J gene lost 2 bases, with 10 bases spanning the gap. This CDR3 region has 13 residues. CDR3 bases: TGCGCCAGCAGGGGGCAGCGAAACACTGAAGCTTTCTTT. Amino acids: CASRGQRNTEAFF.

The V and J genes are TRBV20-1 and TRBJ2-3; TRBD2 agrees at 14 bases. V was pared by 3 bases and J by 4 bases, with 6 bases of the junction left unmatched. CDR3 length: 16 amino acids. The germline CDR1 and CDR2 sequences are DFQATT and SNEGSKA (reference sequence). CDR3 protein: CSASDRTSGRPDTQYF. The CDR3 region has the DNA TGCAGTGCTAGTGACCGGACTAGCGGGAGGCCAGATACGCAGTATTTT.

The J gene is TRBJ2-1, the V gene TRBV4-1, with D hard to call. The V gene lost 0 bases and the J gene lost 0 bases, with 15 bases spanning the gap. There are 18 residues in the CDR3. Germline loops: CDR1 MGHRA, CDR2 YSYEKL. Here the CDR3 reads CASSQEGWPSDSYNEQFF. The CDR3 region has the DNA TGCGCCAGCAGCCAAGAAGGTTGGCCCAGCGACTCCTACAATGAGCAGTTCTTC.

The chain links TRBV29-1 to TRBJ2-3, with D possibly TRBD2 on 6 matching bases. Deletions cut 1 base from V and 5 bases from J, with 10 bases between. Looked up from germline, CDR1 is SQVTM and CDR2 is ANQGSEA. There are 13 residues in the CDR3. The chain's CDR3 is CSVEVGGVDTQYF. The CDR3 region has the DNA TGCAGCGTTGAAGTTGGAGGGGTAGATACGCAGTATTTT.

V is TRBV9 and J is TRBJ2-5; 7 bases match TRBD2. The V and J ends lost 1 base and 7 bases, in that order; junction bases with no gene match: 10. CDR3 length equals 15 residues. Looked up from germline, CDR1 is SGDLS and CDR2 is YYNGEE. The CDR3 is CASSVNVQRGGTQYF. CDR3 DNA sequence: TGTGCCAGCAGCGTAAACGTTCAGCGGGGCGGGACCCAGTACTTC.

The rearrangement joins TRBV7-2 to TRBJ2-7; no reliable D call. The CDR3 is 14 amino acids. V was clipped by 5 bases and J by 0 bases, with 11 bases between them. Germline lookup yields CDR1 SGHTA and CDR2 FQGNSA. DNA for the CDR3: TGTGCCAGCAGCCCCGTGTGGGGCTCCTACGAGCAGTACTTC. This codes for CASSPVWGSYEQYF.

This clone occurred a few times. The CDR3, as DNA: TGTGCCTGGAGTGTTGGGGGGATCTCCTACAATGAGCAGTTCTTC. The encoded protein is CAWSVGGISYNEQFF. The V gene is TRBV30, the J gene TRBJ2-1; D possibly corresponds to TRBD2 (6 bases). The CDR3 is 15 residues long. Looked up from germline, CDR1 is GTSNPN and CDR2 is SVGIG (reference sequence). Trimming pared 0 bases from V and 0 bases from J, leaving 9 bases between. The variable domain in full, completed from reference TRBV30 and TRBJ2-1, reads SQTIHQWPATLVQPVGSPLSLECTVEGTSNPNLYWYRQAAGRGLQLLFYSVGIGQISSEVPQNLSASRPQDRQFILSSKKLLLSDSGFYLCAWSVGGISYNEQFFGPGTRLTVL.

The chain links TRBV10-3 to TRBJ1-6; 9 bases line up with TRBD1. Germline V lookup: CDR1 ENHRY, CDR2 SYGVKD. CDR3 size: 16 residues. V trimming: 3 bases; J trimming: 10 bases; junction bases outside the gene matches: 10. The CDR3 reads CAISERGGTGYSPLHF. As DNA, the CDR3 is TGTGCCATCAGTGAAAGGGGGGGGACAGGGTACTCACCCCTCCACTTT.

This clone was counted a few times. This chain's CDR3 is CASSPLTGWDGYTF. The CDR3 coding sequence is TGTGCCAGCAGCCCACTGACAGGGTGGGATGGCTACACCTTC. V is TRBV7-2 and J is TRBJ1-2; 7 bases agree with TRBD1. The junction had 9 bases not matched to a gene; V was cut back by 5 bases and J by 6 bases. Per germline, CDR1 SGHTA and CDR2 FQGNSA. The CDR3 covers 14 residues.

A single count supports this clone. The chain is built from TRBV2 and TRBJ2-1; 9 bases fit TRBD2. J lost 5 bases, V lost 8 bases, and 7 bases had no gene match. The CDR3 consists of 14 residues. Germline values: CDR1 SNHLY, CDR2 FYNNEI. The CDR3 region has the DNA TGTGCCAGCTCCTATAGCGGGGGCAACAATGAGCAGTTCTTC. Protein: CASSYSGGNNEQFF.

V usage is TRBV27 and J usage is TRBJ1-2, with 7 bases matching TRBD1. Germline V lookup: CDR1 MNHEY, CDR2 SMNVEV (reference sequence). The V gene end was trimmed by 6 bases and the J gene end by 3 bases; junction bases not matched to a gene: 7. The CDR3 contains 14 residues. CDR3 in amino acids: CASRSDREDYGYTF. The CDR3 DNA follows: TGTGCCAGCAGATCAGACAGGGAGGACTATGGCTACACCTTC.